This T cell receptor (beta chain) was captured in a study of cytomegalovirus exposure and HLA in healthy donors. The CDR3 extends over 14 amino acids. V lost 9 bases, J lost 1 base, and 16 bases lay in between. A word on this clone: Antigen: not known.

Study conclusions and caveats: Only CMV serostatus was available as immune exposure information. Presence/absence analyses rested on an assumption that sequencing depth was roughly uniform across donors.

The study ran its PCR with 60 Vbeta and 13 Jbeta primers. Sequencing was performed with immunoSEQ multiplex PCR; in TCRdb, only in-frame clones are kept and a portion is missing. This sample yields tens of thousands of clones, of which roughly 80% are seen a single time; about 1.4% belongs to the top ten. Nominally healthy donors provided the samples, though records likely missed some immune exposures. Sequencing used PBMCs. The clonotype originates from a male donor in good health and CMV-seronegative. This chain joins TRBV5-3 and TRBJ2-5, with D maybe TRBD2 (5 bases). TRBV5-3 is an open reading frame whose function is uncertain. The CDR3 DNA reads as TGTGCCACCCTCCCGGGGAACCCCCAAGAGACCCAGTACTTC. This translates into CATLPGNPQETQYF.